This TCR beta chain was identified in a study of cytomegalovirus exposure and HLA in healthy donors. PCR was performed using 60 Vbeta and 13 Jbeta primers. Some clones are missing from TCRdb's copy, which holds only in-frame ones; the method was immunoSEQ multiplex PCR. The sample has about 160,000 clones, 60% to 85% seen once. Study findings and constraints: Differences between HLA loci emerged in a later analysis of TCR association rates, with DRB1 most and HLA-C fewest. V- and J-gene trimming of TCR beta was linked (in a later analysis) to a missense DCLRE1C variant. Only CMV serostatus was available as immune exposure information. A later analysis found most CMV-associated TCR beta chains apparently HLA-restricted.

The CDR3 consists of 18 residues. V was clipped by 7 bases and J by 3 bases; unmatched bases: 12. Germline assignment: CDR1 MGHDK and CDR2 SYGVNS. Notes on this clone: Its target is unknown.

Input material: PBMCs. The chain couples TRBV25-1 to TRBJ2-3; 14 bases map to TRBD2. The clonotype was recovered from a man between 35 and 55 years old in good health and CMV-seropositive. CDR3 DNA: TGTGCCAGCACCCCCCGATTGGGACTAGCGGGAGAAACAGATACGCAGTATTTT. This sequence encodes CASTPRLGLAGETDTQYF.